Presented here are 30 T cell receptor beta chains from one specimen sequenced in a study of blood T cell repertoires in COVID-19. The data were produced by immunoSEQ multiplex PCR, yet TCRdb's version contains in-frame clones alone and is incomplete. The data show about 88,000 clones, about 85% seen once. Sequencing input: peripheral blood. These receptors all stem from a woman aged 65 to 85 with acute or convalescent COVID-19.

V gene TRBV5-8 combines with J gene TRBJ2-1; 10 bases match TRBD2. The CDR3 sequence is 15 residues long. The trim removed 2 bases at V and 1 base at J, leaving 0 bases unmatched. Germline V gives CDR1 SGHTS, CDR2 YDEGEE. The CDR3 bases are TGTGCCAGCAGCTTTAGCGGGAGGTCCTACAATGAGCAGTTCTTC. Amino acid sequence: CASSFSGRSYNEQFF.

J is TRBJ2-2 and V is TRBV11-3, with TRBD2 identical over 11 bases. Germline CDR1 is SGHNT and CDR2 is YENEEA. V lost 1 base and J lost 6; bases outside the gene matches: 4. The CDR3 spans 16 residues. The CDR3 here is CASSLGLAGGPGELFF. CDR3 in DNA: TGTGCCAGCAGCTTAGGATTAGCGGGAGGGCCCGGGGAGCTGTTTTTT.

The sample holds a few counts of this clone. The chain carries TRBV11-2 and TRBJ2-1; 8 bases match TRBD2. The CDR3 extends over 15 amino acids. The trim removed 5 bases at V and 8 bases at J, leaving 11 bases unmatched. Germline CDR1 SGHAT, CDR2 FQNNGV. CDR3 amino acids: CASSPGSGAAYEQFF. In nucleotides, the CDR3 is TGTGCCAGCAGCCCAGGTAGCGGGGCTGCTTATGAGCAGTTCTTC.

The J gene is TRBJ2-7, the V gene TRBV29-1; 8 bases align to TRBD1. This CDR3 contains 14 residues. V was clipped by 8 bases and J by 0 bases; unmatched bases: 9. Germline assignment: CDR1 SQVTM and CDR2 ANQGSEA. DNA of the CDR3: TGCAGCCACGACCCGGGACAGGACTCCTACGAGCAGTACGTC. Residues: CSHDPGQDSYEQYV.

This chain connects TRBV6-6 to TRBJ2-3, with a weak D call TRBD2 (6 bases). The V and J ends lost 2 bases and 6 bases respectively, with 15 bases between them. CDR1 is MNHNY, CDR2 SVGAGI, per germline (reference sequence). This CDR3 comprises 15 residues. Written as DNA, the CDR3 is TGTGCCAGCAGTTACAGGGCCGGGAGTGATGATACGCAGTATTTT. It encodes CASSYRAGSDDTQYF.

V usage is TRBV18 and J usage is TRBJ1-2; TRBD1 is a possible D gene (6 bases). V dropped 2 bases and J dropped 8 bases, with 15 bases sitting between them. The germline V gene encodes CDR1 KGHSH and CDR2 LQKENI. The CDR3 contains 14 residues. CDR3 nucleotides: TGTGCCAGCTCACCAGTTCAGGGGATGCGGGGCTACACCTTC. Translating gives CASSPVQGMRGYTF.

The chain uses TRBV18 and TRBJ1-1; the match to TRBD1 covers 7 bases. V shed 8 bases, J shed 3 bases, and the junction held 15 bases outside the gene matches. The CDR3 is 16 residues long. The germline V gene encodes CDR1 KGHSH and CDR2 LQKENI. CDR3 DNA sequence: TGTGCCAGCCCCCGGGACAGCGGCGGTGGGGACACTGAAGCTTTCTTT. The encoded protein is CASPRDSGGGDTEAFF.

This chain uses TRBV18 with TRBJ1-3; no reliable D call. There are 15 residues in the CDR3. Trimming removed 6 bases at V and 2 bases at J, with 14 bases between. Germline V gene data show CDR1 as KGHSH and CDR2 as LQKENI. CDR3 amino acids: CASSPTREAGNTIYF. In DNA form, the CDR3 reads TGTGCCAGCTCCCCGACAAGAGAAGCTGGAAACACCATATATTTT.

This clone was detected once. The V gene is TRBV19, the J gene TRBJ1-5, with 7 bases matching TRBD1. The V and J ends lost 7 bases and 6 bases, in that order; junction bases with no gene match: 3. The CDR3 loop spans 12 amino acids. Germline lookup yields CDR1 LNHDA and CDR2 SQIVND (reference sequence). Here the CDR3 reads CASTTGVQPQHF. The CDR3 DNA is TGTGCCAGTACCACAGGGGTTCAGCCCCAGCATTTT.

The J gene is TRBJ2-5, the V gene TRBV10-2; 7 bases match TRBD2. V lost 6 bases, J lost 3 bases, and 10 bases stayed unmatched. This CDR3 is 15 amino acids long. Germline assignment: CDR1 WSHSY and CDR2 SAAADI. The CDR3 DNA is TGCGCCAGCAGCGGACTGGCTCTAGCGGAAGAGACCCAGTACTTC. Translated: CASSGLALAEETQYF.

The CDR3 spells CASSQSRLAGGPRGDTQYF. The CDR3 nucleotides read TGTGCCAGCAGCCAGTCACGACTAGCGGGAGGGCCTCGGGGAGATACGCAGTATTTT. This chain uses TRBV3-1 (or the pseudogene TRBV3-2) with TRBJ2-3, with TRBD2 matching over 14 bases. V gave up 3 bases and J gave up 5 bases; unmatched junction bases: 13. CDR1 and CDR2 from the germline V gene are LGHDT and YNNKEL (reference sequence). This CDR3 has 19 residues.

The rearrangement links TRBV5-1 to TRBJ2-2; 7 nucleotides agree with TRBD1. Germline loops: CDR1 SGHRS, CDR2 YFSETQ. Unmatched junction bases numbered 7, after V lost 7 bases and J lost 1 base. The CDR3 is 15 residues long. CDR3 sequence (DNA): TGCGCCAGCGGCCTAGGACAGGAGAACACCGGGGAGCTGTTTTTT. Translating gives CASGLGQENTGELFF.

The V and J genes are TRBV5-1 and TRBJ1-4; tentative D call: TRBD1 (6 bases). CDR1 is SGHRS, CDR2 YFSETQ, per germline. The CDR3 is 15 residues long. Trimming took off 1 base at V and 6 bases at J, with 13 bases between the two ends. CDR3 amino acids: CASSLSGGWDEKLFF. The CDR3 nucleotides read TGCGCCAGCAGCTTGAGCGGGGGCTGGGATGAAAAACTGTTTTTT.

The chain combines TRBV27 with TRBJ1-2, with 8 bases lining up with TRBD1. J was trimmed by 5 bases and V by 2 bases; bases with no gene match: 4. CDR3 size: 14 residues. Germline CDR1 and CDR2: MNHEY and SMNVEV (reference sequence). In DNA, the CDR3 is TGTGCCAGCAGTTTAGGGAACAGGGGGTATGGCTACACCTTC. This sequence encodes CASSLGNRGYGYTF.

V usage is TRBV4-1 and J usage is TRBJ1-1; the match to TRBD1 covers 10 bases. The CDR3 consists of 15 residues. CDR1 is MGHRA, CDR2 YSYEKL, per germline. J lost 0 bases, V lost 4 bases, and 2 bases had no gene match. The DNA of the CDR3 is TGCGCCAGCAGCCGAGGACAGGGGGTGAACACTGAAGCTTTCTTT. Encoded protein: CASSRGQGVNTEAFF.

DNA for the CDR3: TGTGCCAGCACTAAAGACAGTGACTATGGCTACACCTTC. Its protein is CASTKDSDYGYTF. This rearrangement joins TRBV2 to TRBJ1-2; the D gene is possibly TRBD1 (5 bases). The CDR3 is 13 residues long. With 7 bases removed from V and 3 bases from J, the gap between germline ends came to 12 bases. Germline values: CDR1 SNHLY, CDR2 FYNNEI.

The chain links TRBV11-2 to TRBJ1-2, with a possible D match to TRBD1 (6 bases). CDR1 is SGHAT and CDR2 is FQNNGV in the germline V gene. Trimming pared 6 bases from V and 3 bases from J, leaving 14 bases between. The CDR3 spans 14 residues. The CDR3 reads CASRPQGRDYGYTF. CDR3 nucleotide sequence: TGTGCCAGCAGACCACAGGGCCGGGACTATGGCTACACCTTC.

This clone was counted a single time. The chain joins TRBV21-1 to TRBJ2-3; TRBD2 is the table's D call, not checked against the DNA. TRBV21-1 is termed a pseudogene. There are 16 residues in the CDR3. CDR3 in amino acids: CASSTTAGLVTDTQYF. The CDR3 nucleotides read TGTGCCAGCAGCACTACCGCGGGACTCGTCACAGATACGCAGTATTTT.

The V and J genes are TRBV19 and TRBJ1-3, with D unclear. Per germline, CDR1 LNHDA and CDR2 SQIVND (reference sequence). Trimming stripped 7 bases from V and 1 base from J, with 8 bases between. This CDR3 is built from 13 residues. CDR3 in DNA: TGTGCCAGTAAACGGGGATCTGGAAACACCATATATTTT. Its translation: CASKRGSGNTIYF.

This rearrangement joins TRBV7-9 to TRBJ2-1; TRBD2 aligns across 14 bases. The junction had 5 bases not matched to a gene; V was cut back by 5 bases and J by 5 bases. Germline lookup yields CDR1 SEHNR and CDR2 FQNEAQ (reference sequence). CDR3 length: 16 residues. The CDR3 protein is CASSPGLAGGDNEQFF. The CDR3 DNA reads TGTGCCAGCAGCCCCGGACTAGCGGGGGGCGACAATGAGCAGTTCTTC.

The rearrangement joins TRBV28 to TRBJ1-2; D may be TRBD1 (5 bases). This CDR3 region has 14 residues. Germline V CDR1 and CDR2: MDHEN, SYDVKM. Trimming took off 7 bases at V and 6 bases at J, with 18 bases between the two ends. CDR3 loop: CASMGGRGMDGYTF. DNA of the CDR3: TGTGCCAGCATGGGGGGAAGAGGAATGGATGGCTACACCTTC.

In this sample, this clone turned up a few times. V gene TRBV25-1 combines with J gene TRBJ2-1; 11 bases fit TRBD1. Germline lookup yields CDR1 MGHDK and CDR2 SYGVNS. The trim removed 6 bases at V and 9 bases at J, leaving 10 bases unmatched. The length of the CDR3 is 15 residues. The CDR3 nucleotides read TGTGCCAGCAGCGCCGGGACAGGGGGTTTAGGTGAGCAGTTCTTC. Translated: CASSAGTGGLGEQFF.

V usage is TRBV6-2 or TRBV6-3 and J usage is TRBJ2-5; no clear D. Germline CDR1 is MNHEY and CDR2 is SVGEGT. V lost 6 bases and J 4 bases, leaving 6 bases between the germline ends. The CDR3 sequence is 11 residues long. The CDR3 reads CASSPLETQYF. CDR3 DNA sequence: TGTGCCAGCAGCCCCTTAGAGACCCAGTACTTC.

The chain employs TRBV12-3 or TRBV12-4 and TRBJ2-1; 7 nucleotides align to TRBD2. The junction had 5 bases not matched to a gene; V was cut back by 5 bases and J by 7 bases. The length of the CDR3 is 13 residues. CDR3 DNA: TGTGCCAGCAGTAACTGGGGGGGAAATGAGCAGTTCTTC. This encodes CASSNWGGNEQFF.

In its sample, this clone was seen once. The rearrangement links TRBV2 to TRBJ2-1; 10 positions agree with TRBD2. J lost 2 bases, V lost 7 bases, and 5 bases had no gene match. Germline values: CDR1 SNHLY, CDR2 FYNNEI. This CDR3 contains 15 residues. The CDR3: CASIKSGRAYNEQFF. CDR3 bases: TGTGCCAGCATAAAAAGCGGGAGGGCCTACAATGAGCAGTTCTTC.

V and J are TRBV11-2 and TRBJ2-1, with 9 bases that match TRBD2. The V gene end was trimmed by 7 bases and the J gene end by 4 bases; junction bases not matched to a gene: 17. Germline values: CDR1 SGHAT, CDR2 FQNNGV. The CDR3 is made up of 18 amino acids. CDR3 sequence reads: CASIGSGRPGARYNEQFF. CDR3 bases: TGTGCCAGCATAGGTAGCGGGAGACCCGGGGCTCGGTACAATGAGCAGTTCTTC.

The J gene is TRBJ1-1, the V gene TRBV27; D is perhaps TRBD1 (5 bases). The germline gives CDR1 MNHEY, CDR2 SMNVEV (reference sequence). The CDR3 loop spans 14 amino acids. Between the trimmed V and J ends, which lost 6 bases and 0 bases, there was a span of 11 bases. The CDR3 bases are TGTGCCAGCAGGATAGGACATTTGAACACTGAAGCTTTCTTT. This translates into CASRIGHLNTEAFF.

The chain's CDR3 is CASSQGRFGYTF. CDR3 DNA: TGTGCCAGCAGCCAAGGCAGGTTTGGCTACACCTTC. The chain links TRBV3-1 (or the pseudogene TRBV3-2) to TRBJ1-2; D gene uncertain. The CDR3 length is 12 residues. V was cut by 1 base and J by 7 bases, with 7 bases left in between. The germline CDR1 and CDR2 sequences are LGHDT and YNNKEL (reference sequence).

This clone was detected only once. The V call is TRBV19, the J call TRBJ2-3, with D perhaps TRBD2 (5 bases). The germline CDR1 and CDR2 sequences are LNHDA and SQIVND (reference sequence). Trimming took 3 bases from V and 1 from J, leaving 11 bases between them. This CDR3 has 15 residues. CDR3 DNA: TGTGCCAGTAGTATCCGGGGTAGTGGCACAGATACGCAGTATTTT. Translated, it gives CASSIRGSGTDTQYF.

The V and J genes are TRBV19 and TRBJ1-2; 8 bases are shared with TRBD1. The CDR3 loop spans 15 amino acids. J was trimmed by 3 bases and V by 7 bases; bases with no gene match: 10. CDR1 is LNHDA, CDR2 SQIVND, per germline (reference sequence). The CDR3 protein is CASINPGQVYYGYTF. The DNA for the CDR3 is TGTGCCAGTATCAACCCGGGACAGGTGTACTATGGCTACACCTTC.